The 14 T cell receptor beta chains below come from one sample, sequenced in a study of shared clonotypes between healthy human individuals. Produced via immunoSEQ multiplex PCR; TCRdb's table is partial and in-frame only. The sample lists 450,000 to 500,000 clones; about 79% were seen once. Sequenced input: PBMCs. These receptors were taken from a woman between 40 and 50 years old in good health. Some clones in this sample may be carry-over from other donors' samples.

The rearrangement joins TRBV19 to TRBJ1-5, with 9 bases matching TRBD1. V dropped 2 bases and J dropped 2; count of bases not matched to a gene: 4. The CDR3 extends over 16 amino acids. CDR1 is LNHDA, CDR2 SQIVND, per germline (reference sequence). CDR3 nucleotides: TGTGCCAGTAGTATATCACGGACAGGGGGCAATCAGCCCCAGCATTTT. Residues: CASSISRTGGNQPQHF.

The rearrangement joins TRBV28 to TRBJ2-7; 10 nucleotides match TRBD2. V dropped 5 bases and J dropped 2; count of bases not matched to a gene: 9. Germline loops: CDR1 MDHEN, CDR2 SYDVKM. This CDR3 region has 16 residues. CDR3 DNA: TGTGCCAGCAGTCGAATAACTAGCGGGGTCCCCTACGAGCAGTACTTC. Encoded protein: CASSRITSGVPYEQYF.

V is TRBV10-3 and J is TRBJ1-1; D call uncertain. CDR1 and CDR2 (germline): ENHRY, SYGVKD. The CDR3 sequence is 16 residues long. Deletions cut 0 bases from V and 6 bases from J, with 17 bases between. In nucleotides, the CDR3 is TGTGCCATCAGTGAGTCCCCGGACTTCCTTCCCCCTGAAGCTTTCTTT. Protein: CAISESPDFLPPEAFF.

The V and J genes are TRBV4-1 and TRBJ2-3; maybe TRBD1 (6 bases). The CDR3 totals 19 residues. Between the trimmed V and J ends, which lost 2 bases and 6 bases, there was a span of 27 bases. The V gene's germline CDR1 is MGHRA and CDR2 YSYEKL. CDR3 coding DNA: TGCGCCAGCAGCCAACGCCCGACAGGACGATCCCATGGAGCGGATACGCAGTATTTT. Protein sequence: CASSQRPTGRSHGADTQYF.

The CDR3 nucleotides read TGTGCCAGCAGCCGGGGGACGGGTGGGACTGACACTGAAGCTTTCTTT. This sequence encodes CASSRGTGGTDTEAFF. The chain combines TRBV4-2 with TRBJ1-1; perhaps TRBD1 as D (5 bases). V gave up 4 bases and J gave up 3 bases, with 18 bases separating them. In germline, CDR1 is LGHNA, CDR2 YNFKEQ. This CDR3 spans 16 amino acids.

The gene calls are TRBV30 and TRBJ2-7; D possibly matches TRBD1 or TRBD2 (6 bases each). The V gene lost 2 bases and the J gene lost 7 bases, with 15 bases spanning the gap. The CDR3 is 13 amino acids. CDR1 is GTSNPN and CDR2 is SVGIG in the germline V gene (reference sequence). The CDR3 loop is CAWSPTGGIEQYF. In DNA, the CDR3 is TGTGCCTGGAGTCCCACCGGGGGCATAGAGCAGTACTTC.

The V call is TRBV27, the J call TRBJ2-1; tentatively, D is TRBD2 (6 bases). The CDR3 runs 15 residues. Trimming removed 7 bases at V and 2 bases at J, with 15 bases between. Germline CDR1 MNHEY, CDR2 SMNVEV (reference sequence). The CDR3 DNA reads TGTGCCAGCAAGATCGGGAGATCCCCCTACAATGAGCAGTTCTTC. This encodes CASKIGRSPYNEQFF.

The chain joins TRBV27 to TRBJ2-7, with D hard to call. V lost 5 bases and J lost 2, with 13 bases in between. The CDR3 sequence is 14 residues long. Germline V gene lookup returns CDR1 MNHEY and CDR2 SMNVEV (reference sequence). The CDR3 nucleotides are TGTGCCAGCAGTACAAGGACCGGCCCCTACGAGCAGTACTTC. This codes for CASSTRTGPYEQYF.

Here the CDR3 reads CACGIEGVAQETQYF. The CDR3 DNA follows: TGTGCCTGTGGGATCGAAGGGGTAGCGCAAGAGACCCAGTACTTC. The J gene is TRBJ2-5, the V gene TRBV30; D assignment may be TRBD1 or TRBD2 (5 bases each). The V gene lost 6 bases and the J gene lost 2 bases, with 19 bases spanning the gap. In germline, CDR1 is GTSNPN, CDR2 SVGIG (reference sequence). The CDR3 extends over 15 amino acids.

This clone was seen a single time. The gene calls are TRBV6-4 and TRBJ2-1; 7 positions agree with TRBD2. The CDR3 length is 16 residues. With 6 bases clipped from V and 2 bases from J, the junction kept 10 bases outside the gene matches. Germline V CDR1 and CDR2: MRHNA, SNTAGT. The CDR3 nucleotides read TGTGCCAGCAGCGCCCGGGGGGAGGGCCCCTACAATGAGCAGTTCTTC. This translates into CASSARGEGPYNEQFF.

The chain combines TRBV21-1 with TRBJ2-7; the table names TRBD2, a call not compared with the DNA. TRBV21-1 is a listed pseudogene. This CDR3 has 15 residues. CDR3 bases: TGTGCCAGCCCAACCCGGCCCGGGGGGACCTACGAGCAGTACTTC. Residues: CASPTRPGGTYEQYF.

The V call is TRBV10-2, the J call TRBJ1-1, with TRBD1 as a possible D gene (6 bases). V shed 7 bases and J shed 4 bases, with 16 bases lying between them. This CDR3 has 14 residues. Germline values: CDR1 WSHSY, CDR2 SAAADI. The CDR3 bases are TGCGCCAGCACCGAGGAAGGGGGAGCCACTGAAGCTTTCTTT. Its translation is CASTEEGGATEAFF.

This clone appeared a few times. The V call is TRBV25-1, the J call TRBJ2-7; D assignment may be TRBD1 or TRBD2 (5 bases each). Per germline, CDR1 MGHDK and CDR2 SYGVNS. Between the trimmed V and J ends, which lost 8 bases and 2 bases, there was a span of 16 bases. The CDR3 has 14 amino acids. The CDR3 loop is CASASGLFPYEQYF. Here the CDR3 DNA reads TGTGCCAGCGCCTCGGGGCTGTTCCCCTACGAGCAGTACTTC.

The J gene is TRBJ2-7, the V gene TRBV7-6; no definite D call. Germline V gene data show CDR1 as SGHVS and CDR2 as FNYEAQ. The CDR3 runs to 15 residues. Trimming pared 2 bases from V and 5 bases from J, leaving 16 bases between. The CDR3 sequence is CASSLQSGLSDEQYF. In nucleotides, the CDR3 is TGTGCCAGCAGCTTACAGTCTGGCCTTTCGGACGAGCAGTACTTC.